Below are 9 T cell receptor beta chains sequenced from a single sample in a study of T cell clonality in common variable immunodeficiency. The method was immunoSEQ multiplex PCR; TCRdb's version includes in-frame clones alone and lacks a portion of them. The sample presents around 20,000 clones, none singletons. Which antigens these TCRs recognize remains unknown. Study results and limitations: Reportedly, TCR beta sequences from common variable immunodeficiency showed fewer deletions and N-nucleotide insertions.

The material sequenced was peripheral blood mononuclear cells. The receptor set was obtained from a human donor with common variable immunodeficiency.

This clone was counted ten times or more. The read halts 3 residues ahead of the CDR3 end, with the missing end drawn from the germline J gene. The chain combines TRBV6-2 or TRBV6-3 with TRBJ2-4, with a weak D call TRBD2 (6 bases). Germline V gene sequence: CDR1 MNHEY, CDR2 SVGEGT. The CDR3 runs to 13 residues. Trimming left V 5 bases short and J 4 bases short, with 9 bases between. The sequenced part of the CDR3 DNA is TGTGCCAGCAGTCGGGGGATAAAAAACATT. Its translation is CASSRGIKNI. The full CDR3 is CASSRGIKNIQYF.

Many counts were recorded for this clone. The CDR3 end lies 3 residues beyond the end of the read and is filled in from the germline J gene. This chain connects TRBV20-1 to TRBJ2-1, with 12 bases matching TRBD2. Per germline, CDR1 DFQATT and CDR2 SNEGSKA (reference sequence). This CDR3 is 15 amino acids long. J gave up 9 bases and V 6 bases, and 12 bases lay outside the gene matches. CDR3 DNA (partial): TGCAGTGCCACGCCTCTAGCGGGAGGGACCGGTGAG. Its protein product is CSATPLAGGTGE. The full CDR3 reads CSATPLAGGTGEQFF.

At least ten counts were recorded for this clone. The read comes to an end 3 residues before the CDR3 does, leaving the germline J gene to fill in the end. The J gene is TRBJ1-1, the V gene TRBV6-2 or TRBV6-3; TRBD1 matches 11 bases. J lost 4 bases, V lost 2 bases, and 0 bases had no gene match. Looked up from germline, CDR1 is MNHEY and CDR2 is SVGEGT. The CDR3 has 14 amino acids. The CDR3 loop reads CASSYGTGGTEAFF. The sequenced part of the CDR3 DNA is TGTGCCAGCAGTTACGGGACAGGGGGCACTGAA.

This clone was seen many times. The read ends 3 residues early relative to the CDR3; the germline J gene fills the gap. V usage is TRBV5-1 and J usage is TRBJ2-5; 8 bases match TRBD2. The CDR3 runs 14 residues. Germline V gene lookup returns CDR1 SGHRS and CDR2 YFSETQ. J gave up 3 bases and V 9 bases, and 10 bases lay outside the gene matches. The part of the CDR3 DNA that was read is TGCGCCACGCGAGACCTTAGCGGGGAAGAGACC. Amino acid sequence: CATRDLSGEET. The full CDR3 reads CATRDLSGEETQYF.

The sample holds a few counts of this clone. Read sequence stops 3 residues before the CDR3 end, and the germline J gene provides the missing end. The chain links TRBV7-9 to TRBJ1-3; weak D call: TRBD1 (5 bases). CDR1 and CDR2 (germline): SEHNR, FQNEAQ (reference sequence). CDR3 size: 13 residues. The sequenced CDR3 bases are TGTGCCAGCAGCTCACCTCTACAGGACGCC. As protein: CASSSPLQDA. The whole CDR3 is CASSSPLQDAIYF.

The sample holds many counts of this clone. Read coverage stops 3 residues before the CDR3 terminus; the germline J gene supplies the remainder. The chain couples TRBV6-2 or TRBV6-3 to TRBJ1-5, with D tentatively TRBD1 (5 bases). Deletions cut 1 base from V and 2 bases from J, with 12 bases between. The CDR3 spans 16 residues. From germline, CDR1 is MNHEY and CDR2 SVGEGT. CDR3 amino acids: CASSYWGGLGNQPQHF. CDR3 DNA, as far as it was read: TGTGCCAGCAGTTACTGGGGGGGGTTAGGCAATCAGCCC.

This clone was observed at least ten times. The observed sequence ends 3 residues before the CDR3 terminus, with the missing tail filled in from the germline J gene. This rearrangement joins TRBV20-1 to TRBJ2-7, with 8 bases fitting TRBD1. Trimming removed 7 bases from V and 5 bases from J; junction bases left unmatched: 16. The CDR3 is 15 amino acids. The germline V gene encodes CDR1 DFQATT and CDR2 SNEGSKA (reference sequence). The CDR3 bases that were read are TGCAGTGTCCCGGACCGAGCAGGGGGCCTCCACGAG. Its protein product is CSVPDRAGGLHE. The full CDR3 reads CSVPDRAGGLHEQYF.

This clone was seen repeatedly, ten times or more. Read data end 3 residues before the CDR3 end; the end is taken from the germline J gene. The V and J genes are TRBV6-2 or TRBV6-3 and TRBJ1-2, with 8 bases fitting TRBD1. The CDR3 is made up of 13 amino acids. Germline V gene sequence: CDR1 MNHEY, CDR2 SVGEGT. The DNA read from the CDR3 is TGTGCCAGCAGTGCCGTGACAGGGGACGGC. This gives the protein CASSAVTGDG. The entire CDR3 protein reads CASSAVTGDGYTF.

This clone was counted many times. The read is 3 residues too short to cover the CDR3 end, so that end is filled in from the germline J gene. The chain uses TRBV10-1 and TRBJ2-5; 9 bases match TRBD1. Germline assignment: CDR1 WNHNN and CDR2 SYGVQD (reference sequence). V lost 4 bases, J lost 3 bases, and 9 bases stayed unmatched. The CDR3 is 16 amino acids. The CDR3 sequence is CASSGGQGMEEETQYF. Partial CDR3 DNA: TGCGCCAGCAGTGGAGGACAGGGGATGGAGGAAGAGACC.